These 6 T cell receptor beta chains were sequenced from one sample in a study of blood T cell repertoires in COVID-19. TCRdb's table, derived via immunoSEQ multiplex PCR, lists solely in-frame clones and lacks some. The top ten clones hold about 7.4% of a sample with about 100,000 clones, roughly 90% of them seen once. The sequencing input was peripheral blood. The receptor set was obtained from a man between 25 and 39 years old in a cohort sampled during active COVID-19.

This sequence joins TRBV6-5 and TRBJ2-7; maybe TRBD1 (5 bases). V lost 3 bases to trimming and J lost 0 bases, with 9 bases between them. The germline gives CDR1 MNHEY, CDR2 SVGAGI. The length of the CDR3 is 14 residues. The DNA for the CDR3 is TGTGCCAGCAGTTATAGACAGAGCTCCTACGAGCAGTACTTC. Encoded protein: CASSYRQSSYEQYF.

The chain recombines TRBV14 with TRBJ1-1; TRBD1 matches at 9 bases. Trimming took 3 bases from V and 2 from J; bases not matched to a gene: 7. CDR3 length: 16 residues. From germline, CDR1 is SGHDN and CDR2 FVKESK. The CDR3: CASSHTGQGRNTEAFF. In DNA, the CDR3 is TGTGCCAGCAGCCACACTGGACAGGGGCGAAACACTGAAGCTTTCTTT.

The rearrangement links TRBV19 to TRBJ2-1; no definite D call. From germline, CDR1 is LNHDA and CDR2 SQIVND (reference sequence). V lost 5 bases and J lost 4, with 9 bases in between. This CDR3 has 13 amino acids. The CDR3 spells CASSVQDYNEQFF. CDR3 nucleotide sequence: TGTGCCAGTAGTGTTCAGGATTACAATGAGCAGTTCTTC.

The chain uses TRBV9 and TRBJ2-4, with 7 bases that match TRBD1. In germline, CDR1 is SGDLS, CDR2 YYNGEE. Losses at the gene ends were 3 bases for V and 5 bases for J; bases not matched to a gene: 2. This CDR3 is built from 13 residues. The CDR3, as DNA: TGTGCCAGCAGCGCCGGACAGGAAAACATTCAGTACTTC. Its translation is CASSAGQENIQYF.

The count of this clone is one. The rearrangement joins TRBV18 to TRBJ1-6; TRBD1 might be the D (5 bases). The CDR3 sequence is 15 residues long. Germline V lookup: CDR1 KGHSH, CDR2 LQKENI. V lost 3 bases, J lost 7 bases, and 13 bases lay in between. CDR3 sequence reads: CASSPEGLRNSPLHF. CDR3 nucleotides: TGTGCCAGCTCACCGGAGGGGCTTCGGAATTCACCCCTCCACTTT.

The chain has TRBV18 and TRBJ2-5, with 7 bases fitting TRBD2. The germline gives CDR1 KGHSH, CDR2 LQKENI. This CDR3 contains 15 residues. V was pared by 2 bases and J by 4 bases, with 7 bases of the junction left unmatched. CDR3 nucleotide sequence: TGTGCCAGCTCACCAGGAATAGCGGGTGCAGAGACCCAGTACTTC. This sequence encodes CASSPGIAGAETQYF.